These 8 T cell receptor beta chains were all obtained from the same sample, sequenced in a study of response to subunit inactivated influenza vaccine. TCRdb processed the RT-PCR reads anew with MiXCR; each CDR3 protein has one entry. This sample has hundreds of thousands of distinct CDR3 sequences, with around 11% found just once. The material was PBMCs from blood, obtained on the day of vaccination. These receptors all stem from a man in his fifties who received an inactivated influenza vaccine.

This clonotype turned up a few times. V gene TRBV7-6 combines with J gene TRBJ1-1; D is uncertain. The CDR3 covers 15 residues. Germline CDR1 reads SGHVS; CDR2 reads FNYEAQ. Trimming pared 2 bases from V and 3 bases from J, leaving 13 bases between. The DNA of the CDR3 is TGTGCCAGCAGCTTATACGAGGGAGGCGACACTGAAGCTTTCTTT. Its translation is CASSLYEGGDTEAFF.

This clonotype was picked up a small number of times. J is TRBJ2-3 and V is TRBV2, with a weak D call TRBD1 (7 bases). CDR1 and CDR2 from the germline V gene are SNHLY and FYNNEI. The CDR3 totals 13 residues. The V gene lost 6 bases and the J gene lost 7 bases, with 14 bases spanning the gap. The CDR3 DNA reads TGTGCCAGCAGCCCCGACAGGGACTATACGCAGTATTTT. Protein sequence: CASSPDRDYTQYF.

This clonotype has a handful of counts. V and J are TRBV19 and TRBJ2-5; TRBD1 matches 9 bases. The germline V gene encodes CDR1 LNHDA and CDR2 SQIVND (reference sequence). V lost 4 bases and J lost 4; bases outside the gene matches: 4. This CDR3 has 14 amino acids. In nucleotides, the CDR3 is TGTGCCAGTAGTACCCCGGACAGGGGAGAGACCCAGTACTTC. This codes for CASSTPDRGETQYF. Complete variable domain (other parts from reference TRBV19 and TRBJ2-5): DGGITQSPKYLFRKEGQNVTLSCEQNLNHDAMYWYRQDPGQGLRLIYYSQIVNDFQKGDIAEGYSVSREKKESFPLTVTSAQKNPTAFYLCASSTPDRGETQYFGPGTRLLVL.

CDR3 protein: CASSPSPGFGEQFF. In nucleotides, the CDR3 is TGTGCCAGTAGTCCATCCCCTGGGTTTGGTGAGCAGTTCTTC. The rearrangement joins TRBV19 to TRBJ2-1; no definite D call. The CDR3 runs 14 residues. CDR1 and CDR2 from the germline V gene are LNHDA and SQIVND (reference sequence). V was cut by 5 bases and J by 9 bases, with 17 bases left in between.

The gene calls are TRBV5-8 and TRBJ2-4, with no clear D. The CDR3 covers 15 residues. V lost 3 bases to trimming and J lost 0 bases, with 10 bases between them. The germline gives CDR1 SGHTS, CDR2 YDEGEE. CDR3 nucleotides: TGTGCCAGCAGCTCCAGGACGGGAGCCAAAAACATTCAGTACTTC. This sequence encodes CASSSRTGAKNIQYF.

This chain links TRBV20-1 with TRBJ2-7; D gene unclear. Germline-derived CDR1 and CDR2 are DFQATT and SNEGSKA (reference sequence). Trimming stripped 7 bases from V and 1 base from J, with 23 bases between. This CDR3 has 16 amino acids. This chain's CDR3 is CSVWVKAPGVSYEQYF. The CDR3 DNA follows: TGCAGTGTCTGGGTCAAGGCTCCGGGCGTATCCTACGAGCAGTACTTC.

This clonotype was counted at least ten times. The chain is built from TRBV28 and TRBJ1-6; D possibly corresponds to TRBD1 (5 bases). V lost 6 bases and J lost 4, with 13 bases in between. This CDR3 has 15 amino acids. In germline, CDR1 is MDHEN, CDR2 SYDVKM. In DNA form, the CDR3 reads TGTGCCAGCAGCGACGGGACGCGTTATAATTCACCCCTCCACTTT. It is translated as CASSDGTRYNSPLHF.

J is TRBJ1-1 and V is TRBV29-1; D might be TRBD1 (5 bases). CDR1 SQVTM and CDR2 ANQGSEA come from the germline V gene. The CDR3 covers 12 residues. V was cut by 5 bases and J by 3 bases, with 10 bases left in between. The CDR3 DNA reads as TGCAGCGTTACCGCAGGGTACACTGAAGCTTTCTTT. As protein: CSVTAGYTEAFF.